Listed below are T cell receptor beta chains from one sample, sequenced in a study of blood T cell repertoires in COVID-19. Only in-frame clones appear in the TCRdb table, and some are missing; sequencing was by immunoSEQ multiplex PCR. This table holds some 370,000 clones, around 90% found once. The sample was peripheral blood. These receptors were collected from a man aged 35-49 years with acute or convalescent COVID-19. The CDR3 runs from the conserved cysteine through the conserved F or W. Fields, in order: J gene, clone size, D gene, V gene, CDR3 DNA, CDR3 protein. The D gene is left open where the match is weak. Some rows mark clone size as missing; the rest say once, few, many or name a class of expanded clone.

J: TRBJ1-6
size: -
D: TRBD1
V: TRBV5-4
DNA: TGTGCCAGCAGAAAAGACCGGGACAGGGGGAATTCACCCCTCCACTTT
CDR3: CASRKDRDRGNSPLHF

J: TRBJ2-7
size: -
D: -
V: TRBV30
DNA: TGTGCCTGGAGTGGGGTAGGCGGCTTGAGCTACGAGCAGTACTTC
CDR3: CAWSGVGGLSYEQYF

J: TRBJ2-7
size: -
D: -
V: TRBV5-1
DNA: TGCGCCAGCAGCGACGGGGGGGACAGGGACCCCTACGAGCAGTACTTC
CDR3: CASSDGGDRDPYEQYF

J: TRBJ2-7
size: -
D: TRBD1
V: TRBV24-1
DNA: TGTGCCACCAGTGGAAAGACCGGGACAGGGGACGAGCAGTACTTC
CDR3: CATSGKTGTGDEQYF

J: TRBJ1-6
size: -
D: -
V: TRBV2
DNA: TGTGCCGCAGCAGTCTCGGGGTCCAACAAGTCCCCTGGCTCCTATAATTCACCCCTCCACTTT
CDR3: CAAAVSGSNKSPGSYNSPLHF

J: TRBJ2-3
size: -
D: -
V: TRBV3-1/TRBV3-2
DNA: TGTGCCAGCAGCCAGGGGGGGCCAGATACGCAGTATTTT
CDR3: CASSQGGPDTQYF

J: TRBJ1-4
size: few
D: -
V: TRBV12-5
DNA: TGTGCTAGCCCGTTTGAAGGGGGATTTCGTTTAGAACTGTTTTTT
CDR3: CASPFEGGFRLELFF

J: TRBJ1-5
size: -
D: -
V: TRBV28
DNA: TGTGCCAGCAGTTTATTTGGGGACAATTATCAGCCCCAGCATTTT
CDR3: CASSLFGDNYQPQHF

J: TRBJ1-6
size: once
D: -
V: TRBV6-5
DNA: TGTGCCAGCAGTTACTCATACAACTATAATTCACCCCTCCACTTT
CDR3: CASSYSYNYNSPLHF

J: TRBJ2-1
size: -
D: -
V: TRBV10-3
DNA: TGTGCCATCAGTGAGTCTGACGGGAGCTCCTACAATGAGCAGTTCTTC
CDR3: CAISESDGSSYNEQFF

J: TRBJ1-3
size: few
D: -
V: TRBV6-5
DNA: TGTGCCAGCAGTTACGGTCCGCGGAACACCATATATTTT
CDR3: CASSYGPRNTIYF

J: TRBJ2-7
size: -
D: -
V: TRBV29-1
DNA: TGCAGCGTCCCTCTCGGCGGGACCGGGATCGAGCAGTACTTC
CDR3: CSVPLGGTGIEQYF